Sequencing of this TCR beta chain was carried out in a study of cytomegalovirus exposure and HLA in healthy donors. The study's findings and limits: Published work reported that the classifier diagnosed cytomegalovirus status with high specificity and sensitivity. Several of the most significant clusters were apparently associated with common viral pathogens in a later analysis.

It was with 60 Vbeta and 13 Jbeta primers that the PCR ran. The table came from immunoSEQ multiplex PCR; TCRdb's copy has only in-frame clones and leaves some out. The profile covers 100,000 or so clones, with roughly 80% appearing a single time and about 4% taken by the ten largest. In the case of this clone: Its cognate antigen is unknown.

The source of this sequence is a man aged 35 to 55 in good health and CMV-seronegative. The sequencing sample was made of PBMCs.

The CDR3 DNA reads as TGCAGCGTATTACTGACAGGGCATGGCTACACCTTC. Its protein is CSVLLTGHGYTF. J is TRBJ1-2 and V is TRBV29-1, with TRBD1 matching over 7 bases. With V trimmed by 6 bases and J by 6 bases, 7 bases remained unmatched. CDR1 is SQVTM and CDR2 is ANQGSEA in the germline V gene. This CDR3 region has 12 residues.